This TCR beta chain was observed in a study of PD-1 blockade in mismatch repair-deficient tumors. On the study more broadly: Enrolled about 2012-2016, patients had progressing, pretreated mismatch repair-deficient cancers of around 12 types. General observations from the study: Tumor-resident clones, often absent from pretreatment blood, expanded after pembrolizumab and then contracted.

There are 13 residues in the CDR3. Germline V gives CDR1 MRHNA, CDR2 SNTAGT. Trimming stripped 6 bases from V and 8 bases from J, with 15 bases between. Turning to this clone: The antigen remains unidentified.

Mismatch repair deficiency was confirmed in all patients, by PCR or immunohistochemistry. TCRs were sequenced from a few patients responding to pembrolizumab. Here immunoSEQ multiplex PCR was the method, and the copy in TCRdb shows in-frame clones only, minus some. This table holds about 25,000 clones, approximately 84% found once. The chain is built from TRBV6-4 and TRBJ2-3, with D tentatively TRBD2 (6 bases). Source: PBMCs, taken before pembrolizumab treatment. The TCR sequence derives from an adult with mismatch repair-deficient cancer. CDR3 DNA: TGTGCCAGCAGCGAGTATACCGGGAGTACGCAGTATTTT. It encodes CASSEYTGSTQYF.